Below are 20 T cell receptor beta chains sequenced from a single sample in a study of regulatory T cells in long-lasting Graves disease (dated by TCRdb to 2020 to 2022). The time point label, as the study defines it: newly diagnosed GD, antithyroid drugs for less than 3 months. For both TCR sequencing and RNA sequencing, RNA was extracted from PBMCs using TRIzol. The receptor library was made with multiplex PCR. Sequenced on an Illumina HiSeq 4000. CDR3 regions were amplified by Arm-PCR with iRepertoire HTBI primers to construct TCR beta libraries. In-frame beta chains were kept once TCRdb had trimmed the public reads at Q25 with fastp and called clones with MiXCR. Each record represents a unique CDR3 protein, reported with the most common genes and DNA among its rows. The sample table contains some 600,000 distinct CDR3 sequences; only one count was recorded for around 15% of them. 12% of the sample is held by the ten biggest clonotypes.

The same sample was also used in a study of T cells in Graves' hyperthyroidism and ophthalmopathy.

The starting material was peripheral blood mononuclear cells (PBMCs), obtained at new diagnosis, from a patient treated with antithyroid drugs. The receptor set was obtained from a man aged 18 to 30 with Graves disease. Donor details come from another sample of the same person, matched by shared clones.

The chain carries TRBV27 and TRBJ1-5, with no clear D. The germline V gene encodes CDR1 MNHEY and CDR2 SMNVEV (reference sequence). V was clipped by 1 base and J by 1 base, with 14 bases between them. CDR3 length equals 17 residues. DNA for the CDR3: TGTGCCAGCAGTTTATTGAGGCCAGCGCTAAGCAATCAGCCCCAGCATTTT. Translation gives CASSLLRPALSNQPQHF.

There are a few counts of this clonotype. The rearrangement links TRBV5-1 to TRBJ2-7; the match to TRBD1 covers 9 bases. The CDR3 is 14 residues long. From germline, CDR1 is SGHRS and CDR2 YFSETQ. J gave up 6 bases and V 4 bases, and 8 bases lay outside the gene matches. The CDR3 nucleotides read TGCGCCAGCAGCCCGCGGACAGGGGAGGGCGAGCAGTACTTC. Protein: CASSPRTGEGEQYF.

This clonotype was observed many times. Germline is not matched at one junction end, which may reflect a read error. The V and J genes are TRBV12-3 or TRBV12-4 and TRBJ2-1; 14 bases are a match to TRBD2. This CDR3 is 16 amino acids long. CDR3 in amino acids: CASSPRTSGRYNEQFF. The CDR3 region has the DNA TGCGCCAGCAGCCCCCGGACTAGCGGGAGGTACAATGAGCAGTTCTTC.

The V call is TRBV29-1, the J call TRBJ1-1, with D possibly TRBD1 on 6 matching bases. Deletions cut 0 bases from V and 2 bases from J, with 13 bases between. Germline V gene lookup returns CDR1 SQVTM and CDR2 ANQGSEA. The CDR3 runs 15 residues. DNA of the CDR3: TGCAGCGTTGAAGATCTCGGACAGCCCAACACTGAAGCTTTCTTT. Residues: CSVEDLGQPNTEAFF.

This clonotype has a count of ten or more. The chain recombines TRBV11-2 with TRBJ2-5, with D perhaps matching TRBD2 (7 bases). V was pared by 4 bases and J by 5 bases, with 14 bases between. The CDR3 consists of 14 residues. CDR1 and CDR2 from the germline V gene are SGHAT and FQNNGV. Here the CDR3 DNA reads TGTGCCAGCAGCTCCTGGGGGGGGGCCGAGACCCAGTACTTC. Protein: CASSSWGGAETQYF.

This clonotype was counted at least ten times. This chain joins TRBV12-3 or TRBV12-4 and TRBJ2-1, with D perhaps TRBD1 (6 bases). CDR3 length: 13 residues. V was clipped by 9 bases and J by 5 bases, with 14 bases between them. The CDR3 sequence: CASATRGDNEQFF. CDR3 nucleotides: TGTGCCAGTGCAACCAGGGGAGACAATGAGCAGTTCTTC.

This chain links TRBV2 with TRBJ2-3; the D gene is possibly TRBD1 (5 bases). This CDR3 is built from 15 residues. Germline V gene sequence: CDR1 SNHLY, CDR2 FYNNEI. V dropped 3 bases and J dropped 0 bases, with 10 bases sitting between them. CDR3 in amino acids: CASSDWGRSTDTQYF. The CDR3, as DNA: TGTGCCAGCAGTGATTGGGGCAGGAGCACAGATACGCAGTATTTT.

This chain uses TRBV11-2 with TRBJ2-7; D is unresolved. The CDR3 covers 15 residues. Per germline, CDR1 SGHAT and CDR2 FQNNGV. V lost 6 bases and J lost 2, with 17 bases in between. CDR3 nucleotide sequence: TGTGCCAGCAGGAATACAGAAGACCCTACCTACGAGCAGTACTTC. Amino acid sequence: CASRNTEDPTYEQYF.

The chain couples TRBV27 to TRBJ2-3; 8 bases match TRBD2. Germline CDR1 is MNHEY and CDR2 is SMNVEV (reference sequence). The length of the CDR3 is 15 residues. V was pared by 7 bases and J by 5 bases, with 11 bases of the junction left unmatched. CDR3 region: CASTHGGGTRDTQYF. CDR3 bases: TGTGCCAGCACCCACGGGGGGGGGACCAGAGATACGCAGTATTTT.

Many counts were recorded for this clonotype. The rearrangement joins TRBV30 to TRBJ2-1; D is ambiguous. Trimming took 1 base from V and 7 from J, leaving 8 bases between them. CDR1 and CDR2 (germline): GTSNPN, SVGIG (reference sequence). This CDR3 is built from 12 residues. The CDR3 coding sequence is TGTGCCTGGAGTGATTCTCTGAATGAGCAGTTCTTC. This translates into CAWSDSLNEQFF.

This clonotype has only one observation. The chain employs TRBV4-1 and TRBJ2-7; possibly TRBD2 for D (5 bases). V gave up 0 bases and J gave up 6 bases, with 21 bases separating them. CDR3 length equals 17 residues. Germline V gene data show CDR1 as MGHRA and CDR2 as YSYEKL. CDR3 DNA sequence: TGCGCCAGCAGCCAAGAGTTACGCCTCGGGGAAACGAGCGAGCAGTACTTC. Translated: CASSQELRLGETSEQYF.

The chain combines TRBV20-1 with TRBJ2-3; 12 bases fit TRBD2. V trimming: 6 bases; J trimming: 1 base; junction bases outside the gene matches: 23. The CDR3 sequence is 21 residues long. Germline V gives CDR1 DFQATT, CDR2 SNEGSKA (reference sequence). CDR3 in amino acids: CSATKRLLATSGRIRTDTQYF. The CDR3 DNA follows: TGCAGTGCCACGAAACGGCTATTAGCTACTAGCGGGAGGATTCGCACAGATACGCAGTATTTT.

The chain carries TRBV29-1 and TRBJ2-4; D may be TRBD2 (5 bases). With 4 bases removed from V and 3 bases from J, the gap between germline ends came to 10 bases. This CDR3 contains 13 residues. In germline, CDR1 is SQVTM, CDR2 ANQGSEA. DNA of the CDR3: TGCAGCGTTGTCCGGGATTTCAAAAACATTCAGTACTTC. Translation: CSVVRDFKNIQYF.

This clonotype was seen a handful of times. The junction and the germline gene differ at one end; a read error may be behind it. The J gene is TRBJ1-2, the V gene TRBV29-1; TRBD1 matches at 7 bases. CDR3 length: 13 amino acids. Germline CDR1 and CDR2: SQVTM and ANQGSEA. CDR3 loop: CSVAQGEIQGNHF. In DNA form, the CDR3 reads TGCAGCGTTGCCCAGGGGGAAATACAGGGGAATCACTTC. The entire variable domain, with the rest obtained from reference TRBV29-1 and TRBJ1-2, is as follows: SAVISQKPSRDICQRGTSLTIQCQVDSQVTMMFWYRQQPGQSLTLIATANQGSEATYESGFVIDKFPISRPNLTFSTLTVSNMSPEDSSIYLCSVAQGEIQGNHFGSGTRLTVV.

The chain employs TRBV5-6 and TRBJ2-1, with 10 bases aligning to TRBD1. V dropped 2 bases and J dropped 8; count of bases not matched to a gene: 7. There are 15 residues in the CDR3. Germline V gene sequence: CDR1 SGHDT, CDR2 YYEEEE. The CDR3 sequence: CASSFGTGAKDEQFF. CDR3 coding DNA: TGTGCCAGCAGCTTTGGGACAGGGGCCAAGGATGAGCAGTTCTTC.

The chain carries TRBV12-3 or TRBV12-4 and TRBJ1-1; D might be TRBD1 (6 bases). Trimming took 7 bases from V and 12 from J, leaving 18 bases between them. There are 12 residues in the CDR3. The CDR3 DNA reads TGTGCCAGCACCACCTGGGGGCAGACCTCTTTCTTT. It translates to CASTTWGQTSFF.

This clonotype turned up a few times. The chain employs TRBV4-2 and TRBJ2-7; the D is unclear. Trimming cost V 2 bases and J 1 base, with 6 bases left between them. The CDR3 extends over 13 amino acids. Germline CDR1 is LGHNA and CDR2 is YNFKEQ. CDR3 sequence reads: CASSQTASYEQYF. The CDR3 DNA follows: TGTGCCAGCAGCCAAACCGCGTCCTACGAGCAGTACTTC.

This clonotype occurred many times. This sequence joins TRBV28 and TRBJ1-2, with unresolved D. The CDR3 covers 12 residues. Trimming removed 6 bases from V and 2 bases from J, with 7 bases in between. From germline, CDR1 is MDHEN and CDR2 SYDVKM. The DNA of the CDR3 is TGTGCCAGCAGACCAAGGAACTATGGCTACACCTTC. Protein product: CASRPRNYGYTF.

The CDR3 loop is CASSLGVGHSYEQYF. As DNA, the CDR3 is TGTGCCAGCAGCTTGGGGGTTGGTCACTCCTACGAGCAGTACTTC. The chain couples TRBV5-6 to TRBJ2-7; D not certain. V lost 0 bases and J 0 bases, leaving 10 bases between the germline ends. Germline lookup yields CDR1 SGHDT and CDR2 YYEEEE. The CDR3 totals 15 residues. Full variable domain (outside the CDR3, taken from reference TRBV5-6 and TRBJ2-7): DAGVTQSPTHLIKTRGQQVTLRCSPKSGHDTVSWYQQALGQGPQFIFQYYEEEERQRGNFPDRFSGHQFPNYSSELNVNALLLGDSALYLCASSLGVGHSYEQYFGPGTRLTVT.

In this sample, this clonotype turned up many times. The chain employs TRBV28 and TRBJ1-4, with 9 bases matching TRBD1. Trimming at V came to 6 bases and at J to 0 bases, leaving 8 bases not matched to a gene. The germline gives CDR1 MDHEN, CDR2 SYDVKM. The CDR3 totals 17 residues. The CDR3 sequence: CASRGGTGTATNEKLFF. The CDR3 nucleotides are TGTGCCAGCAGGGGTGGGACAGGGACTGCAACTAATGAAAAACTGTTTTTT.